The next 27 T cell receptor beta chains were all read from a single sample in a study of blood T cell repertoires in COVID-19. Profiled with immunoSEQ multiplex PCR; TCRdb holds only in-frame clones, not every one. The repertoire holds about 380,000 clones, more than 70% seen once, with 1% to 1.5% in the top ten. The material sequenced was PBMCs or T cells enriched from blood (not recorded which). These receptors were obtained from a man aged 30 to 45 who had recovered from COVID-19.

This clone has only one observation. V usage is TRBV19 and J usage is TRBJ2-1, with no clear D. The CDR3 runs 13 residues. V gave up 10 bases and J gave up 0 bases, with 10 bases separating them. Germline CDR1 and CDR2: LNHDA and SQIVND (reference sequence). CDR3 in amino acids: CATRLSSYNEQFF. The CDR3 region has the DNA TGTGCCACCAGACTGAGCTCCTACAATGAGCAGTTCTTC.

The table lists this clone with a count of one. This chain links TRBV14 with TRBJ2-1, with a weak D call TRBD1 (5 bases). Germline CDR1 reads SGHDN; CDR2 reads FVKESK. The V end lost 1 base, the J end lost 0 bases, and 13 bases lay between the germline ends. The CDR3 totals 17 residues. For the CDR3, the DNA is TGTGCCAGCAGCCAAGTCCCAGGGTACGGCTCCTACAATGAGCAGTTCTTC. This codes for CASSQVPGYGSYNEQFF. The full variable domain, rest sourced from reference TRBV14 and TRBJ2-1, is EAGVTQFPSHSVIEKGQTVTLRCDPISGHDNLYWYRRVMGKEIKFLLHFVKESKQDESGMPNNRFLAERTGGTYSTLKVQPAELEDSGVYFCASSQVPGYGSYNEQFFGPGTRLTVL.

The V gene is TRBV7-8, the J gene TRBJ2-7, with 9 bases fitting TRBD2. The ends lost 2 bases at V and 4 bases at J; junction bases unmatched: 12. Germline V gives CDR1 SGHVS, CDR2 FQNEAQ. This CDR3 region has 17 residues. This CDR3 is CASSLSAGGHLRYEQYF. In nucleotides, the CDR3 is TGTGCCAGCAGCTTAAGTGCGGGGGGGCACCTTCGATACGAGCAGTACTTC.

V gene TRBV20-1 combines with J gene TRBJ2-1; a possible D gene is TRBD1 (6 bases). V was trimmed by 3 bases and J by 6 bases, leaving 12 bases between them. Germline lookup yields CDR1 DFQATT and CDR2 SNEGSKA (reference sequence). This CDR3 has 13 amino acids. The CDR3 DNA reads TGCAGTGCTAGTCTACAGGGTGGCAATGAGCAGTTCTTC. This encodes CSASLQGGNEQFF.

The gene calls are TRBV5-6 and TRBJ2-5, with a possible D match to TRBD2 (6 bases). Germline CDR1 SGHDT, CDR2 YYEEEE. The V gene lost 4 bases and the J gene lost 5 bases, with 21 bases spanning the gap. The CDR3 is 16 residues long. CDR3 coding DNA: TGTGCCAGCAGCGGGGGGTTTTTTGGCGGCGCGGAGACCCAGTACTTC. The encoded protein is CASSGGFFGGAETQYF.

The chain employs TRBV7-9 and TRBJ1-1; D ambiguous. The germline V and J ends were trimmed by 3 bases and 0 bases, with 17 bases remaining between them. The CDR3 spans 17 residues. The germline V gene has CDR1 SEHNR and CDR2 FQNEAQ (reference sequence). CDR3 nucleotides: TGTGCCAGCAGCTTTGGGGAGTCGGCTGGAATGAACACTGAAGCTTTCTTT. It specifies CASSFGESAGMNTEAFF.

This chain links TRBV2 with TRBJ2-3, with 7 positions matching TRBD2. The J segment lost 10 bases and the V segment lost 8 bases, leaving 9 bases of the junction unmatched. CDR1 SNHLY and CDR2 FYNNEI come from the germline V gene. The CDR3 has 12 residues. CDR3 amino acids: CASRGVVGAQYF. The CDR3 DNA is TGTGCCAGCCGGGGGGTCGTCGGAGCGCAGTATTTT.

The V and J genes are TRBV30 and TRBJ1-1; D is undetermined. In germline, CDR1 is GTSNPN, CDR2 SVGIG (reference sequence). The CDR3 covers 13 residues. Trimming removed 0 bases at V and 3 bases at J, with 8 bases between. The CDR3 sequence is CAWSVNQYTEAFF. CDR3 nucleotides: TGTGCCTGGAGTGTAAATCAGTACACTGAAGCTTTCTTT.

V is TRBV11-3 and J is TRBJ2-2; TRBD1 is a possible D gene (5 bases). V lost 6 bases and J 8 bases, leaving 13 bases between the germline ends. This CDR3 comprises 13 residues. From germline, CDR1 is SGHNT and CDR2 YENEEA. CDR3 in DNA: TGTGCCAGCAGTTCTCAGGGATGGGGGGAGCTGTTTTTT. Protein product: CASSSQGWGELFF.

This clone was seen a few times. This rearrangement joins TRBV11-1 to TRBJ1-1; D is uncertain. The CDR3 length is 13 residues. Germline CDR1 SGHAT, CDR2 FQDESV (reference sequence). V dropped 1 base and J dropped 3 bases, with 6 bases sitting between them. DNA for the CDR3: TGTGCCAGCAGCTTAGGTCGCGACACTGAAGCTTTCTTT. Amino acid sequence: CASSLGRDTEAFF.

This sequence joins TRBV7-9 and TRBJ1-6, with 9 positions matching TRBD1. Trimming removed 8 bases from V and 5 bases from J; junction bases left unmatched: 1. Germline-derived CDR1 and CDR2 are SEHNR and FQNEAQ (reference sequence). The CDR3 has 13 residues. The CDR3 nucleotides read TGTGCCAGCCGGACAGGGGATAATTCACCCCTCCACTTT. Translated, it gives CASRTGDNSPLHF.

This chain's CDR3 is CASSPTGVGEAFF. CDR3 sequence (DNA): TGCGCCAGCAGCCCTACAGGGGTTGGGGAAGCTTTCTTT. The rearrangement links TRBV5-1 to TRBJ1-1; 7 nucleotides match TRBD1. With V trimmed by 4 bases and J by 8 bases, 8 bases remained unmatched. CDR1 and CDR2 from the germline V gene are SGHRS and YFSETQ. The CDR3 sequence is 13 residues long. Together with reference TRBV5-1 and TRBJ1-1, the CDR3 gives the full variable domain: KAGVTQTPRYLIKTRGQQVTLSCSPISGHRSVSWYQQTPGQGLQFLFEYFSETQRNKGNFPGRFSGRQFSNSRSEMNVSTLELGDSALYLCASSPTGVGEAFFGQGTRLTVV.

The chain uses TRBV2 and TRBJ2-7; unclear D gene. The V end lost 5 bases, the J end lost 3 bases, and 5 bases lay between the germline ends. The germline V gene encodes CDR1 SNHLY and CDR2 FYNNEI. CDR3 size: 11 residues. The CDR3 region has the DNA TGTGCCAGCAGTCCAATCTACGAGCAGTACTTC. This sequence encodes CASSPIYEQYF.

This clone turned up a few times. V and J are TRBV29-1 and TRBJ1-2; 12 bases map to TRBD1. Germline CDR1 reads SQVTM; CDR2 reads ANQGSEA. The CDR3 is made up of 15 amino acids. Trimming cost V 7 bases and J 3 bases; bases outside gene matches: 9. CDR3 loop: CSAWDRGREDYGYTF. For the CDR3, the DNA is TGCAGCGCATGGGACAGGGGGCGCGAGGACTATGGCTACACCTTC.

The CDR3 sequence: CASSLARGNNYGYTF. The CDR3 nucleotides are TGTGCCAGCAGCTTAGCAAGGGGGAATAACTATGGCTACACCTTC. The rearrangement links TRBV11-2 to TRBJ1-2, with D tentatively TRBD1 (6 bases). The germline gives CDR1 SGHAT, CDR2 FQNNGV. This CDR3 contains 15 residues. The V end lost 1 base, the J end lost 1 base, and 10 bases lay between the germline ends.

The sample holds one count of this clone. The chain carries TRBV28 and TRBJ1-1; 8 positions agree with TRBD1. The CDR3 sequence is 12 residues long. V trimming: 5 bases; J trimming: 9 bases; junction bases outside the gene matches: 5. The germline gives CDR1 MDHEN, CDR2 SYDVKM. CDR3 coding DNA: TGTGCCAGCAGTAAGGGACAGGAAAAAGCTTTCTTT. Its translation: CASSKGQEKAFF.

The V and J genes are TRBV10-3 and TRBJ2-5; 9 bases agree with TRBD2. Germline CDR1 is ENHRY and CDR2 is SYGVKD. After removal of 8 bases from V and 1 base from J, the junction contained 5 bases not matched to a gene. The CDR3 totals 14 residues. The CDR3 loop reads CAIGLAGAQETQYF. The CDR3 DNA reads TGTGCCATCGGGTTAGCGGGGGCCCAAGAGACCCAGTACTTC.

The chain recombines TRBV9 with TRBJ2-1; D remains ambiguous. This CDR3 region has 15 residues. From germline, CDR1 is SGDLS and CDR2 YYNGEE. V lost 2 bases, J lost 4 bases, and 13 bases lay in between. Written as DNA, the CDR3 is TGTGCCAGCAGCGTTGGGCAAACCCCATACAATGAGCAGTTCTTC. It codes for CASSVGQTPYNEQFF.

The rearrangement joins TRBV5-5 to TRBJ2-5; tentatively, D is TRBD2 (7 bases). The V end was cut by 4 bases, the J end by 2 bases, with 15 bases between. This CDR3 region has 15 residues. Germline V gives CDR1 SGHKS, CDR2 YYEKEE (reference sequence). DNA for the CDR3: TGTGCCAGCAGCAGGAGGGGGGGCGGACAAGAGACCCAGTACTTC. This encodes CASSRRGGGQETQYF. The variable domain in full, completed from reference TRBV5-5 and TRBJ2-5, reads DAGVTQSPTHLIKTRGQQVTLRCSPISGHKSVSWYQQVLGQGPQFIFQYYEKEERGRGNFPDRFSARQFPNYSSELNVNALLLGDSALYLCASSRRGGGQETQYFGPGTRLLVL.

The J gene is TRBJ1-2, the V gene TRBV3-1 (or the pseudogene TRBV3-2); D is ambiguous. Germline V gene lookup returns CDR1 LGHDT and CDR2 YNNKEL (reference sequence). This CDR3 contains 16 residues. V was cut by 0 bases and J by 0 bases, with 11 bases left in between. CDR3 protein: CASSQEYAFSNYGYTF. In DNA form, the CDR3 reads TGTGCCAGCAGCCAAGAGTATGCGTTTTCTAACTATGGCTACACCTTC.

Regarding this clone: An end of the junction differs from the germline gene, which may be a read error. The V gene is TRBV6-1, the J gene TRBJ1-2; tentatively, D is TRBD1 (5 bases). The germline V gene encodes CDR1 MNHNS and CDR2 SASEGT. The CDR3 is 10 residues long. CDR3 sequence reads: CASSEVSGIF. CDR3 nucleotide sequence: TGTGCCAGCAGTGAGGTGTCAGGGATCTTC.

This clone is a singleton in its sample. The chain recombines TRBV2 with TRBJ1-6; D remains unclear. Germline CDR1 and CDR2: SNHLY and FYNNEI. V lost 8 bases to trimming and J lost 5 bases, with 16 bases between them. The CDR3 covers 15 residues. This chain's CDR3 is CASSENGFNNSPLHF. Written as DNA, the CDR3 is TGTGCCAGCTCAGAGAACGGGTTTAATAATTCACCCCTCCACTTT.

This clone was detected once. V and J are TRBV19 and TRBJ2-2, with D possibly being TRBD1 (5 bases). Between the trimmed V and J ends, which lost 1 base and 4 bases, there was a span of 13 bases. CDR3 size: 16 residues. Germline V gives CDR1 LNHDA, CDR2 SQIVND (reference sequence). The CDR3 reads CASSIGRVVGTGELFF. The CDR3 region has the DNA TGTGCCAGTAGTATAGGCAGGGTGGTAGGCACCGGGGAGCTGTTTTTT.

The V gene is TRBV29-1, the J gene TRBJ1-1; D is unclear. The CDR3 extends over 12 amino acids. From germline, CDR1 is SQVTM and CDR2 ANQGSEA. Trimming pared 4 bases from V and 1 base from J, leaving 7 bases between. The CDR3 spells CSVGRRNTEAFF. As DNA, the CDR3 is TGCAGCGTTGGGCGGAGGAACACTGAAGCTTTCTTT.

The V call is TRBV2, the J call TRBJ1-5, with D uncertain. CDR3 length: 11 residues. The ends were cut back, 5 bases at V and 9 bases at J, with 8 bases in the middle. Germline V gives CDR1 SNHLY, CDR2 FYNNEI. The CDR3 sequence is CASSMAGPQHF. The CDR3 DNA is TGTGCCAGCAGTATGGCGGGGCCCCAGCATTTT. Supplemented by reference TRBV2 and TRBJ1-5, the full variable domain reads EPEVTQTPSHQVTQMGQEVILRCVPISNHLYFYWYRQILGQKVEFLVSFYNNEISEKSEIFDDQFSVERPDGSNFTLKIRSTKLEDSAMYFCASSMAGPQHFGDGTRLSIL.

The V gene is TRBV6-2 or TRBV6-3, the J gene TRBJ1-2; tentatively, D is TRBD1 (6 bases). This CDR3 spans 18 amino acids. The ends were cut back, 2 bases at V and 6 bases at J, with 25 bases in the middle. The germline V gene encodes CDR1 MNHEY and CDR2 SVGEGT. CDR3 sequence (DNA): TGTGCCAGCAGTTACAGAATAGGAGACAGGATCAACGTGGATGGCTACACCTTC. Translation: CASSYRIGDRINVDGYTF.

V gene TRBV9 combines with J gene TRBJ2-7; a possible D gene is TRBD2 (6 bases). Trimming took 3 bases from V and 0 from J, leaving 10 bases between them. The CDR3 totals 14 residues. From germline, CDR1 is SGDLS and CDR2 YYNGEE. The chain's CDR3 is CASSARDFSYEQYF. CDR3 DNA sequence: TGTGCCAGCAGCGCCCGGGACTTCTCCTACGAGCAGTACTTC.